This TCR beta chain was profiled in a study of regulatory T cells in long-lasting Graves disease. Described time point: newly diagnosed GD, antithyroid drugs for less than 3 months. With RNA extracted from PBMCs as input, the TCR library was made. In germline, CDR1 is SGHTA, CDR2 FQGTGA. This CDR3 is built from 14 residues. Deletions cut 2 bases from V and 2 bases from J, with 8 bases between. This clonotype has only a few counts. TCR beta libraries were built with iRepertoire HTBI primers and Arm-PCR of CDR3 regions. In TCRdb, the multiplex PCR reads were re-called with MiXCR into one record per CDR3 protein. The repertoire consists of roughly 500,000 distinct CDR3 sequences, with around 12% occurring once and the leading ten covering approximately 9.6%. The data also belong to a second study, concerning T cells in Graves' hyperthyroidism and ophthalmopathy. That source adds: Thyroid ultrasound and orbital computed tomography, with clinical symptoms and serum thyroxine and TRAb, informed diagnoses.

The input for sequencing was peripheral blood mononuclear cells (PBMCs), taken at new diagnosis, from a patient treated with antithyroid drugs. The chain couples TRBV7-3 to TRBJ2-3; D gene ambiguous. This receptor was identified in a woman aged 25 to 39 with Graves disease. Here the CDR3 DNA reads TGTGCCAGCAGCTTACTAGGTTTCACAGATACGCAGTATTTT. This encodes CASSLLGFTDTQYF.